Below are 13 T cell receptor beta chains sequenced from a single sample in a study of human T cells and chemical hapten exposure. Noted time point: patch test 2, 6 weeks after DPC sensitization. Treatment given: therapeutic diphenylcyclopropenone sensitization with weekly scalp DPC. Each CDR3 protein gets one entry after TCRdb re-called the RACE reads with MiXCR. The sample yields 110,000 or so distinct CDR3 sequences, less than 10% seen once. The input for sequencing was whole blood, taken in connection with sensitization to the hapten diphenylcyclopropenone (DPC). Every receptor here comes from a woman aged 40 to 49 with alopecia areata. Some clones in this sample may be carry-over from other donors' samples.

This clonotype was recorded a few times. The J gene is TRBJ2-1, the V gene TRBV6-1; D gene unclear. CDR1 MNHNS and CDR2 SASEGT come from the germline V gene. This CDR3 region has 15 residues. Trimming removed 2 bases at V and 4 bases at J, with 12 bases between. In DNA, the CDR3 is TGTGCCAGCAGTGAATGGGCAGGAACGTACAATGAGCAGTTCTTC. Translating it yields CASSEWAGTYNEQFF.

About this clonotype itself: This could be a read error, since a much larger clone is one nucleotide away. V and J are TRBV19 and TRBJ2-3, with 10 bases fitting TRBD1. The junction had 14 bases not matched to a gene; V was cut back by 7 bases and J by 4 bases. Germline V gives CDR1 LNHDA, CDR2 SQIVND (reference sequence). This CDR3 contains 17 residues. In nucleotides, the CDR3 is TGTGCCAGTACCGGGAGGCCGGGGACAGGGGTCTCAGATACGCAGTATTTT. Its translation: CASTGRPGTGVSDTQYF.

At least ten counts were recorded for this clonotype. The rearrangement links TRBV9 to TRBJ2-3; 10 positions agree with TRBD2. This CDR3 contains 16 residues. The J segment lost 1 base and the V segment lost 0 bases, leaving 2 bases of the junction unmatched. Germline CDR1 is SGDLS and CDR2 is YYNGEE. CDR3 nucleotides: TGTGCCAGCAGCGTAGATCTAGCGGGGGGCACAGATACGCAGTATTTT. Translation: CASSVDLAGGTDTQYF. The full variable domain, completed using reference TRBV9 and TRBJ2-3, is DSGVTQTPKHLITATGQRVTLRCSPRSGDLSVYWYQQSLDQGLQFLIQYYNGEERAKGNILERFSAQQFPDLHSELNLSSLELGDSALYFCASSVDLAGGTDTQYFGPGTRLTVL.

In regard to this clonotype: A much larger clone differs by one base, so this may be a read error. This chain links TRBV5-4 with TRBJ1-1, with D unclear. The CDR3 covers 12 residues. CDR1 and CDR2 from the germline V gene are SGHNT and YYREEE (reference sequence). The CDR3 DNA follows: TGTGCCGGCAGCTTCGAGGGAGATGAAGCTTTCTTT. Amino acids: CAGSFEGDEAFF.

This clonotype was seen only a few times. This chain joins TRBV7-2 and TRBJ2-7; tentative D call: TRBD1 (7 bases). Germline CDR1 and CDR2: SGHTA and FQGNSA. Trimming stripped 4 bases from V and 6 bases from J, with 13 bases between. The CDR3 extends over 13 amino acids. The CDR3 bases are TGTGCCAGCAGCTGGCGGGACAGAGGCGAGCAGTACTTC. Translation gives CASSWRDRGEQYF.

This clonotype was counted ten times or more. The chain uses TRBV6-2 or TRBV6-3 and TRBJ2-4; no clear D gene. Germline CDR1 and CDR2: MNHEY and SVGEGT. The CDR3 is 15 residues long. V gave up 5 bases and J gave up 0 bases, with 11 bases separating them. The CDR3 DNA reads TGTGCCAGCAGTGATCGAGGCCTAGCCAAAAACATTCAGTACTTC. It yields the protein CASSDRGLAKNIQYF.

V usage is TRBV7-8 and J usage is TRBJ2-7; perhaps TRBD1 as D (6 bases). V was cut by 0 bases and J by 0 bases, with 15 bases left in between. CDR1 and CDR2 from the germline V gene are SGHVS and FQNEAQ. This CDR3 spans 17 amino acids. CDR3 sequence reads: CASSLAIYGTPSYEQYF. CDR3 sequence (DNA): TGTGCCAGCAGCTTAGCGATTTACGGGACACCCTCCTACGAGCAGTACTTC.

This clonotype was observed a handful of times. This sequence joins TRBV10-3 and TRBJ2-3; D is possibly TRBD2 (6 bases). The length of the CDR3 is 11 residues. V was shortened by 8 bases and J by 6 bases, with 9 bases between the two germline ends. Germline CDR1 ENHRY, CDR2 SYGVKD. The CDR3 sequence is CAIGGTDTQYF. CDR3 bases: TGTGCCATCGGGGGGACGGATACGCAGTATTTT.

The chain joins TRBV18 to TRBJ2-7, with 9 bases lining up with TRBD1. Germline CDR1 reads KGHSH; CDR2 reads LQKENI. The CDR3 has 14 amino acids. Germline trimming cut 6 bases from V and 6 bases from J; bases unmatched to any gene: 9. DNA for the CDR3: TGTGCCAGCTCGATGGGACAGGGTCTCTCCGAGCAGTACTTC. Protein sequence: CASSMGQGLSEQYF.

This clonotype occurred many times. This chain connects TRBV28 to TRBJ2-1; 10 nucleotides align to TRBD1. The germline gives CDR1 MDHEN, CDR2 SYDVKM. V lost 4 bases to trimming and J lost 1 base; unmatched junction nucleotides: 4. This CDR3 is built from 16 residues. The CDR3: CASSSPGQGSYNEQFF. The CDR3 DNA sequence: TGTGCCAGCAGTTCACCGGGACAGGGGTCCTACAATGAGCAGTTCTTC.

This clonotype was counted at least ten times. Here the CDR3 DNA reads TGTGCCAGCAGTTCCAGGGGGCTTAACCAAGAGACCCAGTACTTC. Its protein is CASSSRGLNQETQYF. The chain links TRBV6-2 or TRBV6-3 to TRBJ2-5; 8 nucleotides match TRBD1. V gave up 4 bases and J gave up 0 bases; unmatched junction bases: 4. This CDR3 comprises 15 residues. Per germline, CDR1 MNHEY and CDR2 SVGEGT.

V usage is TRBV20-1 and J usage is TRBJ1-5; D is perhaps TRBD1 (6 bases). V lost 3 bases and J lost 3, with 21 bases in between. Germline V gives CDR1 DFQATT, CDR2 SNEGSKA (reference sequence). The CDR3 length is 17 residues. CDR3 nucleotides: TGCAGTGCTAGTGCGGCAGGGGTTCGGTACGACAATCAGCCCCAGCATTTT. It specifies CSASAAGVRYDNQPQHF.

The chain carries TRBV27 and TRBJ2-7, with 7 nucleotides matching TRBD1. Germline V gene data show CDR1 as MNHEY and CDR2 as SMNVEV (reference sequence). The CDR3 loop spans 13 amino acids. V was clipped by 6 bases and J by 1 base; unmatched bases: 3. The DNA of the CDR3 is TGTGCCAGCAGGAGGACAGGATCCTACGAGCAGTACTTC. This sequence encodes CASRRTGSYEQYF.